Below are 32 T cell receptor beta chains sequenced from a single sample in a study of CD8 T cells in Susac syndrome. Reverse transcription of roughly 0.45 to 1 ug RNA used random hexamers. TCRdb passed the immunoSEQ multiplex PCR reads through MiXCR, listing each CDR3 protein once. Counted here are some 200,000 distinct CDR3 sequences, about 94% occurring once; the ten biggest clones make up approximately 0.13%. The sample was CD8+ T cells from PBMCs. Receptor source: a human donor with multiple sclerosis.

This chain uses TRBV28 with TRBJ2-7; D is uncertain. CDR1 is MDHEN, CDR2 SYDVKM, per germline. CDR3 size: 13 residues. Trimming pared 5 bases from V and 0 bases from J, leaving 8 bases between. DNA for the CDR3: TGTGCCAGCAGTCAGGTGAGCTCCTACGAGCAGTACTTC. Encoded protein: CASSQVSSYEQYF.

This chain joins TRBV9 and TRBJ2-3, with D tentatively TRBD2 (6 bases). V lost 4 bases and J lost 8, with 17 bases in between. The CDR3 is 14 residues long. The germline gives CDR1 SGDLS, CDR2 YYNGEE. The CDR3 sequence is CASSRDLSASTQYF. In DNA form, the CDR3 reads TGTGCCAGCAGCCGGGACTTATCTGCAAGTACGCAGTATTTT.

This chain uses TRBV19 with TRBJ1-1; D is unresolved. Germline assignment: CDR1 LNHDA and CDR2 SQIVND (reference sequence). The V and J ends lost 5 bases and 1 base respectively, with 11 bases between them. The CDR3 totals 14 residues. The DNA for the CDR3 is TGTGCCAGTAGTCCCCACAACAAGAACACTGAAGCTTTCTTT. It specifies CASSPHNKNTEAFF.

The V gene is TRBV13, the J gene TRBJ2-5; unclear D gene. V gave up 2 bases and J gave up 5 bases, with 15 bases separating them. The germline V gene has CDR1 PRHDT and CDR2 FYEKMQ (reference sequence). This CDR3 spans 15 amino acids. Here the CDR3 DNA reads TGTGCCAGCAGCTTATGGGGAACAGTCCGGGAGACCCAGTACTTC. Encoded protein: CASSLWGTVRETQYF.

This sequence joins TRBV4-2 and TRBJ2-1, with D perhaps assigned TRBD1 or TRBD2 (5 bases each). V was pared by 1 base and J by 9 bases, with 10 bases between. The CDR3 runs to 13 residues. Germline V lookup: CDR1 LGHNA, CDR2 YNFKEQ. DNA of the CDR3: TGTGCCAGCAGCCAAGTCGGGGCTAGTGAGCAGTTCTTC. It codes for CASSQVGASEQFF.

This clonotype was seen only once. The chain employs TRBV7-9 and TRBJ2-5; weak D call: TRBD2 (5 bases). Per the germline V gene, CDR1 is SEHNR and CDR2 is FQNEAQ (reference sequence). Trimming cost V 4 bases and J 3 bases, with 9 bases left between them. CDR3 length: 13 residues. The CDR3, as DNA: TGTGCCAGCAGCTCCCCCGGGGAAGAGACCCAGTACTTC. Protein sequence: CASSSPGEETQYF.

The rearrangement uses TRBV6-5 and TRBJ2-1; 8 bases align to TRBD1. The V gene's germline CDR1 is MNHEY and CDR2 SVGAGI. The CDR3 loop spans 14 amino acids. J gave up 8 bases and V 2 bases, and 5 bases lay outside the gene matches. The CDR3 sequence is CASSYGDRPYEQFF. The CDR3 bases are TGTGCCAGCAGTTACGGGGACAGGCCATATGAGCAGTTCTTC.

The chain couples TRBV4-3 to TRBJ2-7, with D possibly TRBD2 on 6 matching bases. The CDR3 length is 14 residues. Per germline, CDR1 LGHNA and CDR2 YSLEER. V was trimmed by 0 bases and J by 1 base, leaving 7 bases between them. CDR3 sequence (DNA): TGCGCCAGCAGCCAAGATCTAGCGTCCTACGAGCAGTACTTC. It yields the protein CASSQDLASYEQYF.

The chain couples TRBV7-9 to TRBJ1-1; D is unclear. V was clipped by 1 base and J by 3 bases, with 18 bases between them. The CDR3 has 17 amino acids. CDR1 and CDR2 from the germline V gene are SEHNR and FQNEAQ (reference sequence). The CDR3 region is CASSLVGVLSEDTEAFF. The DNA of the CDR3 is TGTGCCAGCAGCTTAGTCGGGGTCCTCTCCGAGGACACTGAAGCTTTCTTT.

J is TRBJ1-5 and V is TRBV6-2 or TRBV6-3; a possible D gene is TRBD1 (6 bases). Trimming pared 6 bases from V and 5 bases from J, leaving 11 bases between. The CDR3 extends over 13 amino acids. The V gene's germline CDR1 is MNHEY and CDR2 SVGEGT. The CDR3 DNA sequence: TGTGCCAGCAGGCCCGGGGGCTATCAGCCCCAGCATTTT. Amino acids: CASRPGGYQPQHF.

This chain links TRBV4-3 with TRBJ2-1; 7 positions match TRBD2. The CDR3 covers 17 residues. Trimming cost V 2 bases and J 0 bases; bases outside gene matches: 7. The germline V gene encodes CDR1 LGHNA and CDR2 YSLEER. The chain's CDR3 is CASSQSPRESSYNEQFF. In nucleotides, the CDR3 is TGCGCCAGCAGCCAAAGCCCGCGGGAGAGCTCCTACAATGAGCAGTTCTTC.

The chain couples TRBV6-5 to TRBJ1-1; 7 bases are a match to TRBD1. The germline V gene has CDR1 MNHEY and CDR2 SVGAGI. The CDR3 has 15 amino acids. Unmatched junction bases numbered 10, after V lost 2 bases and J lost 7 bases. The CDR3 region has the DNA TGTGCCAGCAGTTACGGAACCGGGACAGATTATGAAGCTTTCTTT. Protein: CASSYGTGTDYEAFF.

The chain uses TRBV6-2 or TRBV6-3 and TRBJ2-7, with D unresolved. Trimming cost V 0 bases and J 3 bases, with 18 bases left between them. Per the germline V gene, CDR1 is MNHEY and CDR2 is SVGEGT. This CDR3 is built from 17 residues. The chain's CDR3 is CASSYSIMGPDFYEQYF. The CDR3 DNA is TGTGCCAGCAGTTACTCGATCATGGGCCCCGATTTCTACGAGCAGTACTTC.

The chain employs TRBV9 and TRBJ1-6; D possibly corresponds to TRBD1 (6 bases). V was shortened by 3 bases and J by 9 bases, with 19 bases between the two germline ends. The CDR3 loop spans 16 amino acids. Germline lookup yields CDR1 SGDLS and CDR2 YYNGEE. The CDR3 DNA sequence: TGTGCCAGCAGCGGACAACAGGGTTTCTTTGGTTCACCCCTCCACTTT. This translates into CASSGQQGFFGSPLHF. The whole variable domain, filled in from reference TRBV9 and TRBJ1-6, reads DSGVTQTPKHLITATGQRVTLRCSPRSGDLSVYWYQQSLDQGLQFLIQYYNGEERAKGNILERFSAQQFPDLHSELNLSSLELGDSALYFCASSGQQGFFGSPLHFGNGTRLTVT.

This clonotype was picked up a small number of times. This chain connects TRBV3-1 to TRBJ2-7, with D perhaps TRBD1 or TRBD2 (5 bases each). The germline V gene has CDR1 LGHDT and CDR2 YNNKEL (reference sequence). The CDR3 spans 18 residues. Trimming cost V 0 bases and J 3 bases, with 21 bases left between them. CDR3 loop: CASSQDYRTGATIYEQYF. CDR3 DNA: TGTGCCAGCAGCCAAGATTATCGGACCGGGGCTACCATCTACGAGCAGTACTTC.

This clonotype was seen once. The genes are TRBV11-1 and TRBJ1-4; weak D call: TRBD1 (5 bases). Trimming shortened V by 3 bases and J by 0 bases, and 23 bases separated the two germline ends. CDR3 length: 20 residues. Germline-derived CDR1 and CDR2 are SGHAT and FQDESV (reference sequence). The CDR3 nucleotides are TGTGCCAGCAGCTTTCCCCGAAACGCGACAGTTCGAGCAACTAATGAAAAACTGTTTTTT. Its protein product is CASSFPRNATVRATNEKLFF.

The rearrangement links TRBV20-1 to TRBJ2-1, with 10 nucleotides matching TRBD2. The germline gives CDR1 DFQATT, CDR2 SNEGSKA (reference sequence). The CDR3 is 13 amino acids. The V gene end was trimmed by 6 bases and the J gene end by 4 bases; junction bases not matched to a gene: 3. The CDR3 bases are TGCAGTGCCGTGACTAGCGGGTACAATGAGCAGTTCTTC. Amino acid sequence: CSAVTSGYNEQFF.

J is TRBJ1-1 and V is TRBV13; D not resolved. Germline CDR1 and CDR2: PRHDT and FYEKMQ (reference sequence). CDR3 length: 13 residues. Trimming removed 4 bases at V and 7 bases at J, with 13 bases between. DNA of the CDR3: TGTGCCAGCAGCTCAGGACGGGTGGTTGAAGCTTTCTTT. As protein: CASSSGRVVEAFF.

The chain recombines TRBV19 with TRBJ1-1, with D perhaps matching TRBD1 (5 bases). The germline V and J ends were trimmed by 2 bases and 0 bases, with 10 bases remaining between them. Germline assignment: CDR1 LNHDA and CDR2 SQIVND (reference sequence). The CDR3 contains 15 residues. The CDR3 nucleotides read TGTGCCAGTAGTATACAGGGACGGATGAACACTGAAGCTTTCTTT. The encoded protein is CASSIQGRMNTEAFF.

J is TRBJ2-3 and V is TRBV15, with D possibly being TRBD1 (6 bases). V lost 6 bases and J 7 bases, leaving 20 bases between the germline ends. The CDR3 covers 15 residues. In germline, CDR1 is LNHNV, CDR2 YYDKDF (reference sequence). CDR3 nucleotides: TGTGCCACCAGGAGTCCGCAGCTACAGGGAAATACGCAGTATTTT. Translation: CATRSPQLQGNTQYF.

This sequence joins TRBV5-1 and TRBJ2-5; no reliable D call. Germline CDR1 and CDR2: SGHRS and YFSETQ. The CDR3 spans 13 residues. V was clipped by 0 bases and J by 3 bases, with 6 bases between them. The CDR3 nucleotides read TGCGCCAGCAGCTTGGCCGAGGAAGAGACCCAGTACTTC. This translates into CASSLAEEETQYF.

The chain has TRBV7-2 and TRBJ1-1; possibly TRBD1 for D (5 bases). The CDR3 loop spans 14 amino acids. Trimming left V 8 bases short and J 5 bases short, with 18 bases between. Germline loops: CDR1 SGHTA, CDR2 FQGNSA. The CDR3 nucleotides are TGTGCCAGCCCTAGTAGGCAGGGAGGGACTGAAGCTTTCTTT. As protein: CASPSRQGGTEAFF.

The chain combines TRBV4-3 with TRBJ2-1; D is undetermined. The V gene lost 0 bases and the J gene lost 0 bases, with 9 bases spanning the gap. CDR3 size: 16 residues. Looked up from germline, CDR1 is LGHNA and CDR2 is YSLEER. CDR3 sequence: CASSQERASSYNEQFF. In nucleotides, the CDR3 is TGCGCCAGCAGCCAAGAAAGGGCGAGCTCCTACAATGAGCAGTTCTTC.

The chain recombines TRBV2 with TRBJ2-3; TRBD2 is a possible D gene (5 bases). Trimming stripped 7 bases from V and 2 bases from J, with 10 bases between. CDR1 is SNHLY, CDR2 FYNNEI, per germline. CDR3 length: 13 residues. The CDR3 nucleotides are TGTGCCAGCATACCGGGGTCCACAGATACGCAGTATTTT. This translates into CASIPGSTDTQYF.

The V call is TRBV6-5, the J call TRBJ2-7, with a tentative D call TRBD2 (5 bases). Germline V gene data show CDR1 as MNHEY and CDR2 as SVGAGI. V was shortened by 0 bases and J by 2 bases, with 14 bases between the two germline ends. The length of the CDR3 is 16 residues. CDR3 amino acids: CASSYSEAYLAYEQYF. The CDR3 bases are TGTGCCAGCAGTTACTCGGAGGCTTACCTAGCCTACGAGCAGTACTTC.

This chain links TRBV19 with TRBJ1-2; TRBD1 agrees at 7 bases. V was clipped by 0 bases and J by 6 bases; unmatched bases: 7. This CDR3 is 15 amino acids long. Germline CDR1 reads LNHDA; CDR2 reads SQIVND (reference sequence). Written as DNA, the CDR3 is TGTGCCAGTAGTATAGATCCGACAGGGAGAGATGGCTACACCTTC. Its protein product is CASSIDPTGRDGYTF.

The chain links TRBV12-3 or TRBV12-4 to TRBJ2-1; 9 nucleotides agree with TRBD2. Germline trimming cut 3 bases from V and 5 bases from J; bases unmatched to any gene: 26. The CDR3 has 22 residues. CDR3 bases: TGTGCCAGCAGTTTCCCCGGGGGTAGCGGGGGCCAGGACGGAGAAAACCACAATGAGCAGTTCTTC. Amino acids: CASSFPGGSGGQDGENHNEQFF.

The V call is TRBV12-3 or TRBV12-4, the J call TRBJ1-3; 7 positions match TRBD1. V trimming: 7 bases; J trimming: 2 bases; junction bases outside the gene matches: 8. CDR3 length: 15 residues. This CDR3 reads CASTDRVYTGNTIYF. The CDR3 DNA is TGTGCCAGCACCGACAGGGTCTATACTGGAAACACCATATATTTT.

The chain is built from TRBV4-1 and TRBJ1-5, with no clear D. Germline V gene lookup returns CDR1 MGHRA and CDR2 YSYEKL. CDR3 length: 15 amino acids. V was trimmed by 1 base and J by 0 bases, leaving 7 bases between them. In nucleotides, the CDR3 is TGCGCCAGCAGCCAAGCTGCGGGTAGCAATCAGCCCCAGCATTTT. It specifies CASSQAAGSNQPQHF.

This chain uses TRBV20-1 with TRBJ2-1, with D hard to call. The CDR3 covers 15 residues. CDR1 is DFQATT, CDR2 SNEGSKA, per germline (reference sequence). V shed 6 bases and J shed 2 bases, with 17 bases lying between them. In nucleotides, the CDR3 is TGCAGTGCCCCCCAGCAGCTTACCCCCTACAATGAGCAGTTCTTC. Its protein is CSAPQQLTPYNEQFF.

The rearrangement joins TRBV2 to TRBJ1-1; D remains ambiguous. CDR1 and CDR2 (germline): SNHLY, FYNNEI. V gave up 11 bases and J gave up 0 bases, with 10 bases separating them. The CDR3 spans 12 residues. CDR3 protein: CAYDRVNTEAFF. CDR3 nucleotide sequence: TGTGCCTACGACCGAGTGAACACTGAAGCTTTCTTT.

The J gene is TRBJ2-3, the V gene TRBV27; D ambiguous. Between the trimmed V and J ends, which lost 6 bases and 2 bases, there was a span of 12 bases. Germline lookup yields CDR1 MNHEY and CDR2 SMNVEV (reference sequence). This CDR3 contains 14 residues. CDR3 region: CASRLGVYTDTQYF. CDR3 nucleotide sequence: TGTGCCAGCAGGCTGGGCGTCTACACAGATACGCAGTATTTT.